This T cell receptor (beta chain) was recorded in a study of OX40 agonist ivuxolimab in advanced cancers. Comment on this clone: The antigen remains undetermined.

Broader study findings: In a subset of nonresponders, normalized T-cell clonal expansion was also low.

Sequencing used immunoSEQ multiplex PCR; TCRdb keeps in-frame clones, though not all of them. The sample contains fewer than 35,000 clones, about three quarters of which appear only once. Here the sequenced sample was CD4+ or CD8+ T cells sorted from blood, taken in a trial of the OX40 agonist ivuxolimab. This sequence originates from an adult with an advanced solid tumor such as melanoma, head and neck, liver or kidney cancer.

DNA of the CDR3: TGTGCCAGCAGTTACTCAGCGGGCGGGGAGCTGTTTTTT. Its translation is CASSYSAGGELFF. The chain couples TRBV6-5 to TRBJ2-2; tentatively, D is TRBD2 (6 bases). The germline V and J ends were trimmed by 0 bases and 7 bases, with 6 bases remaining between them. Germline V CDR1 and CDR2: MNHEY, SVGAGI. The CDR3 runs 13 residues.